This T cell receptor beta chain is drawn from a study of blood T cell repertoires in COVID-19. Turning to the study itself: The United States, Italy and Spain supplied acute and convalescent COVID-19 samples. PBMCs, B-cell-depleted T cells, or T cells were the source of the cDNA or gDNA that made up the material.

Participants, 18 to 89 years old, spanned around 25 US areas. For recovered donors of Cohort 3, there were two negative PCRs, clearance, or symptom resolution. CDR1 is SGHRS and CDR2 is YFSETQ in the germline V gene. CDR3 length: 17 amino acids. Trimming took 3 bases from V and 2 from J, leaving 20 bases between them. Profiling relied on immunoSEQ multiplex PCR, and the TCRdb table lists in-frame clones only, not all of them. This table holds approximately 400,000 clones, 88% found once. The origin of this receptor is a woman aged 18-29 years who had recovered from COVID-19. Material: PBMCs or T cells enriched from blood (not recorded which). The rearrangement links TRBV5-1 to TRBJ1-2; possible D gene TRBD1, 6 bases. CDR3 in DNA: TGCGCCAGCAGCTGGGGGCCGGACCCCAGAACGAACTATGGCTACACCTTC. It is translated as CASSWGPDPRTNYGYTF.